The entry that follows covers one T cell receptor beta chain sequence. Its antigen specificity is not known. Nothing much larger sits one base from this clone, and base qualities are not available. This sample was included in a study of blood T cell repertoires in COVID-19 (TCRdb year 2020). Regarding the study in general: Collaborator samples came from the United States, Italy and Spain and covered acute and convalescent phases of COVID-19. Subjects who had been exposed to COVID-19, were actively infected with it, or had recovered from it provided the deeply sampled blood TCRbeta repertoires that made up the dataset. Samples were obtained from the ongoing ImmuneRACE study (first 160 participants) and from over 1,000 subjects provided by 6 global collaborators. A freely available public database, intended as a resource for researchers studying the immune response to SARS-CoV-2, is where the repertoires were released. HLA class I and class II types, where available, came from metadata supplied by the sample provider rather than from assay-based typing. The material from the prospective study consisted of cDNA or gDNA derived from T cells, B-cell-depleted T cells, or PBMCs. Sample metadata almost always included a de-identified subject ID, COVID-19 status, age in years and sex.

Results and caveats for the whole study, not just this receptor: How much clinical and demographic metadata was included differed by source and by participant, and the metadata was provided uncurated.

TCRbeta CDR3 regions were amplified from genomic DNA using the immunoSEQ Assay, a bias-controlled multiplex PCR. In the original analysis: The number of nucleated cells in each sample was estimated by amplification of reference gene primers within the assay. Sequence reads were collapsed and filtered to measure the absolute abundance of every unique TCRbeta CDR3 rearrangement. For each sample, productive Simpson clonality was calculated by taking the square root of Simpson's diversity index across productive rearrangements. TCRdb mirrors the immuneACCESS table, restricted to in-frame sequences. Some clones are absent from its copies; in checked studies, under half trace to an unresolved V gene, and the reason for the others is unknown. The V and J calls and clone size come from that table; D and trimming were worked out from the DNA. For this sample the table gives some 150,000 clones, of which around 84% were detected only once. The ten biggest clones cover 1% to 1.2% of the sample.

The collaborating institutions used their own protocols to collect whole blood in K2EDTA tubes. Collaborator samples were shipped for TCRbeta analysis as frozen whole blood, isolated PBMCs, or DNA extracted from either sample type. Trimmed from V: 4 bases; trimmed from J: 4 bases; junction bases lacking a gene match: 7. The CDR3 runs 15 amino acids, cysteine and phenylalanine included. Left in the record is the CDR3 DNA by itself, 45 bases read in frame from the first base. The germline V gene supplies CDR1 SGHRS and CDR2 YFSETQ. This sequence uses TRBV5-1 and TRBJ1-1; the central 10 bases match TRBD1. The clonotype comes from a man in his forties with acute or convalescent COVID-19. Specimen: peripheral blood. The sequenced DNA: TGCGCCAGCAGCGTTCCGACAGGGGGCGTCACTGAAGCTTTCTTT. It codes for CASSVPTGGVTEAFF.